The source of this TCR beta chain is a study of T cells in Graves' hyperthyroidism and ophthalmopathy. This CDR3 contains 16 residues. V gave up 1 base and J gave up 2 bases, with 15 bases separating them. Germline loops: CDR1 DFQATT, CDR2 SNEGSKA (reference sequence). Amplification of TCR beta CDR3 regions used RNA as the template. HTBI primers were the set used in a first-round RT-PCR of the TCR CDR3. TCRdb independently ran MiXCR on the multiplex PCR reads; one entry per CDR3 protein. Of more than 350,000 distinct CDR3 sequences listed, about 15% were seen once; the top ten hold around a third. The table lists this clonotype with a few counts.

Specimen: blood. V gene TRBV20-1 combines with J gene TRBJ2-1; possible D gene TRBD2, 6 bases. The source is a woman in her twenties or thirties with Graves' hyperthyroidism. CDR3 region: CSARVAEGRTYNEQFF. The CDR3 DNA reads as TGCAGTGCTAGAGTGGCTGAGGGGAGGACCTACAATGAGCAGTTCTTC.